This TCR beta chain was documented in a study of cytomegalovirus exposure and HLA in healthy donors. Study at large: Approximately 77 million unique TCRs from HLA-typed donors were held in an early release of data.

This clone was counted only a few times. Both 60 Vbeta primers and 13 Jbeta primers went into the PCR. Profiled with immunoSEQ multiplex PCR; TCRdb holds only in-frame clones, not every one. The profile shows under 200,000 clones, 10% to 15% of them singletons. The V gene lost 5 bases and the J gene lost 5 bases, with 12 bases spanning the gap. CDR3 size: 13 residues. Germline V gene sequence: CDR1 SNHLY, CDR2 FYNNEI. This chain uses TRBV2 with TRBJ2-5, with a weak D call TRBD1 (6 bases). Sequencing was done on a sample of PBMCs. The clonotype originates from a man between 45 and 60 years old in good health and CMV-seropositive. The CDR3 reads CASSYRAGETQYF. The CDR3 DNA follows: TGTGCCAGCAGTTACAGGGCCGGGGAGACCCAGTACTTC.